Each of the 31 T cell receptor beta chains below was sequenced from the same sample in a study of T-cell memory formation after mild COVID-19. TCRdb used MiXCR to reprocess the 5' RACE reads, holding one entry per CDR3 protein. Of fewer than 600,000 distinct CDR3 sequences in the sample, about 20% were seen once. Sequenced sample: PBMCs or a T cell subset sorted from them (not recorded which). These receptors all stem from an adult woman who had mild COVID-19 (a few samples of this study predate the infection). Cell type and time point are not known.

The gene calls are TRBV20-1 and TRBJ1-2; D not resolved. Germline values: CDR1 DFQATT, CDR2 SNEGSKA (reference sequence). This CDR3 contains 14 residues. Trimming shortened V by 1 base and J by 4 bases, and 13 bases separated the two germline ends. The CDR3 DNA follows: TGCAGTGCTAGAGGGCGAGGAGACTTCTATGGCTACACCTTC. Its protein product is CSARGRGDFYGYTF.

For the CDR3, the DNA is TGTGCCAGCAGCTTTTATTTTTCAGCGGAAAATGAAAAACTGTTTTTT. This translates into CASSFYFSAENEKLFF. The V gene is TRBV5-5, the J gene TRBJ1-4; no firm D call. This CDR3 has 16 residues. Germline V gives CDR1 SGHKS, CDR2 YYEKEE (reference sequence). Trimming removed 2 bases at V and 5 bases at J, with 16 bases between.

This clonotype was detected only a few times. The gene calls are TRBV2 and TRBJ2-5; no clear D gene. V shed 6 bases and J shed 7 bases, with 15 bases lying between them. The germline V gene encodes CDR1 SNHLY and CDR2 FYNNEI. The CDR3 sequence is 13 residues long. This chain's CDR3 is CASSPGGPGTQYF. CDR3 in DNA: TGTGCCAGCAGCCCCGGTGGGCCGGGGACCCAGTACTTC.

This clonotype was counted between two and nine times. The V and J genes are TRBV5-1 and TRBJ1-3; D unresolved. This CDR3 region has 15 residues. Deletions cut 3 bases from V and 3 bases from J, with 13 bases between. Germline CDR1 SGHRS, CDR2 YFSETQ. In DNA form, the CDR3 reads TGCGCCAGCAGCTGGGGATGGGGTAATGGAAACACCATATATTTT. Translation: CASSWGWGNGNTIYF.

This sequence joins TRBV7-8 and TRBJ2-3; TRBD2 aligns across 10 bases. The CDR3 has 15 amino acids. CDR1 is SGHVS, CDR2 FQNEAQ, per germline. V lost 3 bases and J lost 8; bases outside the gene matches: 8. This CDR3 reads CASSFPSSGGLTQYF. The CDR3 bases are TGTGCCAGCAGCTTTCCATCTAGCGGGGGTCTTACGCAGTATTTT. The full variable domain, with the rest looked up from reference TRBV7-8 and TRBJ2-3, is GAGVSQSPRYKVAKRGQDVALRCDPISGHVSLFWYQQALGQGPEFLTYFQNEAQLDKSGLPSDRFFAERPEGSVSTLKIQRTQQEDSAVYLCASSFPSSGGLTQYFGPGTRLTVL.

This clonotype was detected only a few times. The genes are TRBV12-3 or TRBV12-4 and TRBJ2-3; 9 positions match TRBD2. The CDR3 length is 17 residues. Trimming removed 0 bases from V and 4 bases from J; junction bases left unmatched: 8. CDR3 residues: CASSLAAGGLSSDTQYF. The DNA for the CDR3 is TGTGCCAGCAGTTTAGCGGCGGGGGGGCTTAGTTCAGATACGCAGTATTTT.

This clonotype was counted a few times. The V and J genes are TRBV7-8 and TRBJ2-3; a possible D gene is TRBD2 (6 bases). V lost 4 bases to trimming and J lost 5 bases, with 19 bases between them. There are 16 residues in the CDR3. Germline values: CDR1 SGHVS, CDR2 FQNEAQ. CDR3 protein: CASSWLPIAVRDTQYF. In DNA form, the CDR3 reads TGTGCCAGCAGCTGGCTACCCATAGCGGTTAGAGATACGCAGTATTTT.

This clonotype was seen only a few times. J is TRBJ2-7 and V is TRBV14, with TRBD1 matching over 8 bases. Trimming at V came to 4 bases and at J to 2 bases, leaving 7 bases not matched to a gene. The CDR3 is 15 amino acids. Looked up from germline, CDR1 is SGHDN and CDR2 is FVKESK. CDR3 sequence (DNA): TGTGCCAGCAGCCTTGGGACAGGCTTCCCCTACGAGCAGTACTTC. Translation: CASSLGTGFPYEQYF.

V and J are TRBV9 and TRBJ2-7; possible D gene TRBD2, 6 bases. There are 15 residues in the CDR3. Looked up from germline, CDR1 is SGDLS and CDR2 is YYNGEE. The V end was cut by 2 bases, the J end by 0 bases, with 12 bases between. The DNA for the CDR3 is TGTGCCAGCAGCGTTGGGACTCTAATCTCCTACGAGCAGTACTTC. Its translation: CASSVGTLISYEQYF.

The genes are TRBV11-2 and TRBJ1-4; D gene uncertain. The CDR3 loop spans 14 amino acids. The V end lost 5 bases, the J end lost 5 bases, and 12 bases lay between the germline ends. CDR1 and CDR2 (germline): SGHAT, FQNNGV. The CDR3 reads CASSTSYANEKLFF. The CDR3, as DNA: TGTGCCAGCAGCACCAGCTACGCGAATGAAAAACTGTTTTTT.

This clonotype was picked up a small number of times. The chain combines TRBV10-3 with TRBJ1-1; perhaps TRBD1 as D (5 bases). V lost 5 bases and J lost 4, with 14 bases in between. The CDR3 loop spans 14 amino acids. Germline V gene sequence: CDR1 ENHRY, CDR2 SYGVKD. CDR3 loop: CAISPGTGGTEAFF. In DNA form, the CDR3 reads TGTGCCATCAGTCCCGGGACGGGGGGCACTGAAGCTTTCTTT.

The chain links TRBV5-4 to TRBJ2-1; 9 bases are a match to TRBD1. V was pared by 4 bases and J by 7 bases, with 9 bases of the junction left unmatched. Germline V gene data show CDR1 as SGHNT and CDR2 as YYREEE (reference sequence). CDR3 size: 15 residues. CDR3 sequence reads: CASSPGTGLLNEQFF. The DNA of the CDR3 is TGTGCCAGCAGCCCCGGGACAGGGCTGTTAAATGAGCAGTTCTTC.

This clonotype was detected only a few times. The chain links TRBV15 to TRBJ2-1; perhaps TRBD2 as D (5 bases). The V and J ends lost 0 bases and 6 bases respectively, with 9 bases between them. The CDR3 is 14 residues long. Germline V CDR1 and CDR2: LNHNV, YYDKDF (reference sequence). CDR3 DNA sequence: TGTGCCACCAGCAGAGATCCTAGCTCCAATGAGCAGTTCTTC. Amino acids: CATSRDPSSNEQFF.

This clonotype was counted between two and nine times. The V and J genes are TRBV12-3 or TRBV12-4 and TRBJ2-7; possibly TRBD2 for D (5 bases). V was cut by 8 bases and J by 10 bases, with 15 bases left in between. The CDR3 is 11 residues long. The CDR3 DNA follows: TGTGCCAGCCGGATCGGGGTAGAACAGTACTTC. Protein: CASRIGVEQYF.

The V call is TRBV5-1, the J call TRBJ2-7, with D perhaps TRBD1 or TRBD2 (5 bases each). V shed 5 bases and J shed 7 bases, with 13 bases lying between them. The CDR3 length is 12 residues. The germline V gene encodes CDR1 SGHRS and CDR2 YFSETQ. The CDR3 DNA reads TGCGCCAGCAGGGGGCCCGGGGAGGAGCAGTACTTC. Its protein product is CASRGPGEEQYF.

This clonotype was seen more than once but under ten times. V is TRBV27 and J is TRBJ1-6; D perhaps matches TRBD1 (6 bases). V dropped 3 bases and J dropped 5 bases, with 8 bases sitting between them. The CDR3 sequence is 14 residues long. Germline CDR1 is MNHEY and CDR2 is SMNVEV (reference sequence). The CDR3 reads CASSFGQHNSPLHF. The CDR3 bases are TGTGCCAGCAGTTTTGGACAGCATAATTCACCCCTCCACTTT.

This clonotype was counted a few times. The chain couples TRBV28 to TRBJ2-7, with 7 bases identical to TRBD1. The CDR3 has 13 residues. Per the germline V gene, CDR1 is MDHEN and CDR2 is SYDVKM. Trimming took 6 bases from V and 5 from J; bases not matched to a gene: 7. The CDR3 sequence is CASRVGTADEQYF. The DNA for the CDR3 is TGTGCCAGCAGGGTCGGGACAGCCGACGAGCAGTACTTC.

J is TRBJ2-1 and V is TRBV7-9, with 9 bases aligning to TRBD1. Trimming cost V 4 bases and J 6 bases; bases outside gene matches: 4. Germline V gene lookup returns CDR1 SEHNR and CDR2 FQNEAQ (reference sequence). The CDR3 length is 14 residues. The CDR3, as DNA: TGTGCCAGCAGCTCGGGACAGGGAATCAATGAGCAGTTCTTC. Its translation: CASSSGQGINEQFF.

V usage is TRBV7-9 and J usage is TRBJ2-7; perhaps TRBD2 as D (6 bases). V was cut by 4 bases and J by 3 bases, with 22 bases left in between. CDR3 length equals 17 residues. Germline CDR1 and CDR2: SEHNR and FQNEAQ (reference sequence). CDR3 DNA sequence: TGTGCCAGCAGCTCTAGCCTGTTAGAGGGAGGCAGCTACGAGCAGTACTTC. Its protein product is CASSSSLLEGGSYEQYF.

Turning to this clonotype: Mismatch with germline at one junction end may stem from a read error. The chain is built from TRBV20-1 and TRBJ2-7, with no clear D. Germline-derived CDR1 and CDR2 are DFQATT and SNEGSKA (reference sequence). CDR3 length: 14 residues. CDR3 protein: CSARGRRSSYEQYF. Written as DNA, the CDR3 is TGCAGTGCCAGAGGCAGGAGAAGCTCCTACGAGCAGTACTTC.

This clonotype occurred a few times. The V gene is TRBV2, the J gene TRBJ1-5; D not resolved. The CDR3 has 12 residues. Trimming stripped 8 bases from V and 3 bases from J, with 8 bases between. Germline V gene sequence: CDR1 SNHLY, CDR2 FYNNEI. CDR3 region: CASGQTNQPQHF. In DNA form, the CDR3 reads TGTGCCAGCGGGCAGACCAATCAGCCCCAGCATTTT.

This clonotype was seen a handful of times. This chain joins TRBV3-1 and TRBJ2-1; 11 positions agree with TRBD1. V was pared by 5 bases and J by 4 bases, with 4 bases of the junction left unmatched. This CDR3 is 15 amino acids long. Per the germline V gene, CDR1 is LGHDT and CDR2 is YNNKEL (reference sequence). The CDR3 DNA follows: TGTGCCAGCAGCGGGGGACAGGGGGGATACAATGAGCAGTTCTTC. Residues: CASSGGQGGYNEQFF.

This clonotype showed up many times. V is TRBV4-3 and J is TRBJ2-2; 10 bases align to TRBD2. This CDR3 is built from 19 residues. The germline V gene encodes CDR1 LGHNA and CDR2 YSLEER. V shed 0 bases, J shed 1 base, and the junction held 8 bases outside the gene matches. This chain's CDR3 is CASSQDQALAGLNTGELFF. In DNA form, the CDR3 reads TGCGCCAGCAGCCAAGATCAGGCACTAGCGGGATTGAACACCGGGGAGCTGTTTTTT.

The chain has TRBV30 and TRBJ2-7, with 9 bases lining up with TRBD1. Germline-derived CDR1 and CDR2 are GTSNPN and SVGIG (reference sequence). This CDR3 comprises 15 residues. V trimming: 3 bases; J trimming: 5 bases; junction bases outside the gene matches: 11. This CDR3 reads CAWRTAGTGNHEQYF. DNA of the CDR3: TGTGCCTGGAGAACCGCCGGGACAGGGAACCACGAGCAGTACTTC. The full variable domain, with the rest looked up from reference TRBV30 and TRBJ2-7, is SQTIHQWPATLVQPVGSPLSLECTVEGTSNPNLYWYRQAAGRGLQLLFYSVGIGQISSEVPQNLSASRPQDRQFILSSKKLLLSDSGFYLCAWRTAGTGNHEQYFGPGTRLTVT.

This clonotype was picked up a small number of times. J is TRBJ2-5 and V is TRBV5-1; 7 bases match TRBD2. The CDR3 length is 16 residues. Trimming took 0 bases from V and 4 from J; bases not matched to a gene: 9. Looked up from germline, CDR1 is SGHRS and CDR2 is YFSETQ. In DNA, the CDR3 is TGCGCCAGCAGCTTGGCTGGGGGGGTCCTTGGAGAGACCCAGTACTTC. Translation: CASSLAGGVLGETQYF.

The gene calls are TRBV7-2 and TRBJ2-5; weak D call: TRBD2 (6 bases). CDR1 and CDR2 from the germline V gene are SGHTA and FQGNSA. Trimming removed 4 bases at V and 2 bases at J, with 17 bases between. CDR3 length: 16 amino acids. The CDR3 loop reads CASSSYALALQETQYF. The CDR3 DNA follows: TGTGCCAGCAGCTCTTACGCCCTAGCGTTGCAAGAGACCCAGTACTTC.

The CDR3 loop is CTSTDFYGYTF. The CDR3 nucleotides are TGCACCTCGACGGACTTCTATGGCTACACCTTC. This chain links TRBV29-1 with TRBJ1-2; D unclear. CDR3 length equals 11 residues. Germline CDR1 SQVTM, CDR2 ANQGSEA.

This clonotype has ten or more counts. The chain is built from TRBV5-1 and TRBJ2-2, with unresolved D. The CDR3 covers 15 residues. CDR1 is SGHRS, CDR2 YFSETQ, per germline. Trimming left V 0 bases short and J 0 bases short, with 6 bases between. This CDR3 is CASSLGHTNTGELFF. The CDR3 DNA reads as TGCGCCAGCAGCTTGGGACATACGAACACCGGGGAGCTGTTTTTT.

The V call is TRBV7-9, the J call TRBJ2-7; tentative D call: TRBD1 (6 bases). Germline CDR1 SEHNR, CDR2 FQNEAQ (reference sequence). The CDR3 length is 16 residues. V lost 0 bases, J lost 0 bases, and 12 bases lay in between. Here the CDR3 reads CASSLALTGPSYEQYF. The CDR3 DNA is TGTGCCAGCAGCTTAGCCCTAACAGGGCCCTCCTACGAGCAGTACTTC.

This rearrangement joins TRBV7-9 to TRBJ1-2; possibly TRBD1 for D (6 bases). Germline V gene lookup returns CDR1 SEHNR and CDR2 FQNEAQ (reference sequence). This CDR3 has 13 residues. Trimming removed 4 bases from V and 6 bases from J, with 12 bases in between. In nucleotides, the CDR3 is TGTGCCAGCAGCTCTCTTGGGGGCGATGGCTACACCTTC. It is translated as CASSSLGGDGYTF. The full variable domain, rest sourced from reference TRBV7-9 and TRBJ1-2, is DTGVSQNPRHKITKRGQNVTFRCDPISEHNRLYWYRQTLGQGPEFLTYFQNEAQLEKSRLLSDRFSAERPKGSFSTLEIQRTEQGDSAMYLCASSSLGGDGYTFGSGTRLTVV.

The chain is built from TRBV2 and TRBJ2-7, with D perhaps TRBD2 (7 bases). Germline CDR1 is SNHLY and CDR2 is FYNNEI. The CDR3 contains 13 residues. V was trimmed by 7 bases and J by 2 bases, leaving 12 bases between them. In nucleotides, the CDR3 is TGTGCCAGCATCGGGGGGCACGCCTACGAGCAGTACTTC. Translating it yields CASIGGHAYEQYF.